Listed below are T cell receptor beta chains from one sample, sequenced in a study of blood T cell repertoires in COVID-19. Some clones are missing from TCRdb's copy, which holds only in-frame ones; the method was immunoSEQ multiplex PCR. This table has 200,000 or so clones, around 80% appearing once. Material for sequencing was peripheral blood. The receptors derive from a human donor with acute or convalescent COVID-19. The donor label of this sample is uncertain. Each CDR3 is given with its conserved first and last residue. The D gene is left open where the match is weak. Size is omitted from some rows. Given values are once, few, many or a class for expanded clones.

clone_size: -
j_call: TRBJ1-4
d_call: TRBD1
v_call: TRBV6-5
cdr3_nt: TGTGCCAGCAGACTAACAGGGGGTGATGAAAAACTGTTTTTT
cdr3_aa: CASRLTGGDEKLFF

clone_size: -
j_call: TRBJ2-5
d_call: -
v_call: TRBV6-5
cdr3_nt: TGTGCCAGCAGTTACCGGGACAACAAAGAGACCCAGTACTTC
cdr3_aa: CASSYRDNKETQYF

clone_size: few
j_call: TRBJ1-2
d_call: -
v_call: TRBV19
cdr3_nt: TGTGCCAGTAGTATTGACACCGGCCCCTATGGCTACACCTTC
cdr3_aa: CASSIDTGPYGYTF

clone_size: -
j_call: TRBJ2-2
d_call: TRBD2
v_call: TRBV27
cdr3_nt: TGTGCCAGCAGTCGCGCCTTCGCGGGAGGGACCGGGGAGCTGTTTTTT
cdr3_aa: CASSRAFAGGTGELFF

clone_size: -
j_call: TRBJ2-7
d_call: TRBD2
v_call: TRBV18
cdr3_nt: TGTGCCAGCTCACTCGGACTAGCGGTCTACGAGCAGTACTTC
cdr3_aa: CASSLGLAVYEQYF

clone_size: -
j_call: TRBJ2-2
d_call: TRBD1
v_call: TRBV14
cdr3_nt: TGTGCCAGCAGCCAAACCGGGACAGGGCTTTTCGGGGAGCTGTTTTTT
cdr3_aa: CASSQTGTGLFGELFF

clone_size: -
j_call: TRBJ1-5
d_call: -
v_call: TRBV6-2/TRBV6-3
cdr3_nt: TGTGCCAGCAGTTACGGGGCAGGGCGTCAGCCCCAGCATTTT
cdr3_aa: CASSYGAGRQPQHF

clone_size: -
j_call: TRBJ2-7
d_call: TRBD2
v_call: TRBV5-5
cdr3_nt: TGTGCCAGCAGCTTTGGACTAGCCCCCTACGAGCAGTACTTC
cdr3_aa: CASSFGLAPYEQYF

clone_size: few
j_call: TRBJ2-1
d_call: TRBD2
v_call: TRBV6-6
cdr3_nt: TGTGCCAGCAGCCCAGCGGGAGGGCCTCTGTTCTTC
cdr3_aa: CASSPAGGPLFF

clone_size: -
j_call: TRBJ1-1
d_call: -
v_call: TRBV7-2
cdr3_nt: TGTGCCAGCAGCCCAGAGGCCAGGGCGGACACTGAAGCTTTCTTT
cdr3_aa: CASSPEARADTEAFF

clone_size: -
j_call: TRBJ1-3
d_call: -
v_call: TRBV19
cdr3_nt: TGTGCCAGTATCAACGACAGACTTGGAAACACCATATATTTT
cdr3_aa: CASINDRLGNTIYF

clone_size: -
j_call: TRBJ2-5
d_call: -
v_call: TRBV20-1
cdr3_nt: TGCAGTGCTAGACAGGGGCAGACCCAGTACTTC
cdr3_aa: CSARQGQTQYF

clone_size: -
j_call: TRBJ2-7
d_call: TRBD2
v_call: TRBV6-4
cdr3_nt: TGTGCCAGCAACGAACTAGCGGGAGTACGGTACGAGCAGTACTTC
cdr3_aa: CASNELAGVRYEQYF

clone_size: few
j_call: TRBJ2-1
d_call: TRBD2
v_call: TRBV5-1
cdr3_nt: TGCGCCAGCAGGTTAGCGGGAGGGAAGGTGAATGAGCAGTTCTTC
cdr3_aa: CASRLAGGKVNEQFF

clone_size: -
j_call: TRBJ1-6
d_call: -
v_call: TRBV30
cdr3_nt: TGTGCCTGGAGTGTAAGCAGCAGGGGTAATTCACCCCTCCACTTT
cdr3_aa: CAWSVSSRGNSPLHF

clone_size: -
j_call: TRBJ1-4
d_call: -
v_call: TRBV5-8
cdr3_nt: TGTGCCAGCAGCTCACCGGGTTCCGGTGGTGAAAAACTGTTTTTT
cdr3_aa: CASSSPGSGGEKLFF

clone_size: -
j_call: TRBJ2-7
d_call: TRBD1
v_call: TRBV5-1
cdr3_nt: TGCGCCAGCAGGTTAGTGACAGGGGGATCCTACGAGCAGTACTTC
cdr3_aa: CASRLVTGGSYEQYF

clone_size: -
j_call: TRBJ2-3
d_call: -
v_call: TRBV29-1
cdr3_nt: TGCAGCGTTGACCCGCAGAGCACAGATACGCAGTATTTT
cdr3_aa: CSVDPQSTDTQYF

clone_size: -
j_call: TRBJ1-1
d_call: -
v_call: TRBV12-3/TRBV12-4
cdr3_nt: TGTGCCAGCAGTTTACAGATGAACACTGAAGCTTTCTTT
cdr3_aa: CASSLQMNTEAFF

clone_size: -
j_call: TRBJ1-2
d_call: -
v_call: TRBV5-1
cdr3_nt: TGCGCCAGCAGCTGGGGAGGGGCCGGCTATGGCTACACCTTC
cdr3_aa: CASSWGGAGYGYTF

clone_size: -
j_call: TRBJ2-7
d_call: TRBD1
v_call: TRBV4-2
cdr3_nt: TGTGCCAGCAGCCAAGACGGGACAGGATCCTACGAGCAGTACTTC
cdr3_aa: CASSQDGTGSYEQYF

clone_size: once
j_call: TRBJ2-5
d_call: TRBD2
v_call: TRBV7-8
cdr3_nt: TGTGCCAGCAGCACCGGGACTAGCGGGTCCTCTCGAGAGACCCAGTACTTC
cdr3_aa: CASSTGTSGSSRETQYF

clone_size: -
j_call: TRBJ1-1
d_call: TRBD1
v_call: TRBV29-1
cdr3_nt: TGCAGCGTGAGGCAGGGGGCCGCGGGCACTGAAGCTTTCTTT
cdr3_aa: CSVRQGAAGTEAFF

clone_size: -
j_call: TRBJ2-5
d_call: -
v_call: TRBV28
cdr3_nt: TGTGCCAGCAGTTCCAGGGAACGGGAGACCCAGTACTTC
cdr3_aa: CASSSRERETQYF

clone_size: once
j_call: TRBJ2-7
d_call: -
v_call: TRBV7-2
cdr3_nt: TGTGCCAGCAGCCTTTCGACAGGAGGCTCCTACGAGCAGTACTTC
cdr3_aa: CASSLSTGGSYEQYF

clone_size: few
j_call: TRBJ2-1
d_call: -
v_call: TRBV2
cdr3_nt: TGTGCCAGCACCGCCTGGACAAGGAGGGAGTTCTTC
cdr3_aa: CASTAWTRREFF

clone_size: -
j_call: TRBJ2-5
d_call: TRBD1
v_call: TRBV5-1
cdr3_nt: TGCGCCAGCAGCTTGGGGACAGGGGTTTCGGAGACCCAGTACTTC
cdr3_aa: CASSLGTGVSETQYF

clone_size: few
j_call: TRBJ2-7
d_call: TRBD2
v_call: TRBV18
cdr3_nt: TGTGCCAGCTCACCGAAGCAACTAGCGGGAGGTGACGAGCAGTACTTC
cdr3_aa: CASSPKQLAGGDEQYF

clone_size: -
j_call: TRBJ2-3
d_call: TRBD2
v_call: TRBV7-3
cdr3_nt: TGTGCCAGCAGCCCCGGGGGGTCGACTACAGATACGCAGTATTTT
cdr3_aa: CASSPGGSTTDTQYF

clone_size: -
j_call: TRBJ2-5
d_call: -
v_call: TRBV28
cdr3_nt: TGTGCCAGCAGTACGCCCCTCGGGGGTGTAGGTCTCGGGGAGACCCAGTACTTC
cdr3_aa: CASSTPLGGVGLGETQYF

clone_size: few
j_call: TRBJ2-1
d_call: -
v_call: TRBV3-1/TRBV3-2
cdr3_nt: TGTGCCAGCAGCCATTTAAACAATGAGCAGTTCTTC
cdr3_aa: CASSHLNNEQFF

clone_size: -
j_call: TRBJ2-2
d_call: TRBD2
v_call: TRBV6-5
cdr3_nt: TGTGCCAGCCTCGGACTAGCGGCGAACACCGGGGAGCTGTTTTTT
cdr3_aa: CASLGLAANTGELFF

clone_size: -
j_call: TRBJ2-2
d_call: -
v_call: TRBV11-3
cdr3_nt: TGTGCCAGCAGCAGGGGCACCGGGGAGCTGTTTTTT
cdr3_aa: CASSRGTGELFF

clone_size: -
j_call: TRBJ2-2
d_call: -
v_call: TRBV7-3
cdr3_nt: TGTGCCAGCAGCCCAGGCGCCGGGGAGCTGTTTTTT
cdr3_aa: CASSPGAGELFF

clone_size: -
j_call: TRBJ2-7
d_call: TRBD2
v_call: TRBV28
cdr3_nt: TGTGCCAGCACCACTAGCGGGAGTCGTATCGACGAGCAGTACTTC
cdr3_aa: CASTTSGSRIDEQYF

clone_size: -
j_call: TRBJ2-1
d_call: TRBD2
v_call: TRBV10-3
cdr3_nt: TGTGCCATCAGGACTAGCGGGGACCACAATGAGCAGTTCTTC
cdr3_aa: CAIRTSGDHNEQFF

clone_size: -
j_call: TRBJ2-7
d_call: -
v_call: TRBV6-2/TRBV6-3
cdr3_nt: TGTGCCAGCAGCCGGGCCCTCTCCTACGAGCAGTACTTC
cdr3_aa: CASSRALSYEQYF

clone_size: -
j_call: TRBJ1-4
d_call: -
v_call: TRBV6-5
cdr3_nt: TGTGCCAGCAGACAACAGGGAGTGGATGAAAAACTGTTTTTT
cdr3_aa: CASRQQGVDEKLFF

clone_size: -
j_call: TRBJ2-3
d_call: -
v_call: TRBV30
cdr3_nt: TGTGCCTGGAGTGTTACTTCAGATACGCAGTATTTT
cdr3_aa: CAWSVTSDTQYF

clone_size: -
j_call: TRBJ2-1
d_call: TRBD2
v_call: TRBV7-3
cdr3_nt: TGTGCCAGCATGAGCGGGACCCCAGGGACTAGCTCCTACAATGAGCAGTTCTTC
cdr3_aa: CASMSGTPGTSSYNEQFF

clone_size: -
j_call: TRBJ1-1
d_call: -
v_call: TRBV7-9
cdr3_nt: TGTGCCAGCAGCTTAGTCACCGGAATGGGAGGCAACACTGAAGCTTTCTTT
cdr3_aa: CASSLVTGMGGNTEAFF

clone_size: few
j_call: TRBJ2-1
d_call: -
v_call: TRBV2
cdr3_nt: TGTGCCAGCAGTTATAACGGACAGCCACCTAACAATGAGCAGTTCTTC
cdr3_aa: CASSYNGQPPNNEQFF

clone_size: once
j_call: TRBJ2-2
d_call: -
v_call: TRBV24-1
cdr3_nt: TGTGCCACCAGTGATGCCGCGGGGAGGACCGGGGAGCTGTTTTTT
cdr3_aa: CATSDAAGRTGELFF

clone_size: -
j_call: TRBJ2-3
d_call: -
v_call: TRBV7-9
cdr3_nt: TGTGCCAGCAGCTTACAGGGGAGGGGCACAGATACGCAGTATTTT
cdr3_aa: CASSLQGRGTDTQYF

clone_size: few
j_call: TRBJ2-3
d_call: TRBD2
v_call: TRBV5-4
cdr3_nt: TGTGCCAGTGGACTAGCGGGAGCGGATACGCAGTATTTT
cdr3_aa: CASGLAGADTQYF

clone_size: few
j_call: TRBJ1-4
d_call: -
v_call: TRBV10-3
cdr3_nt: TGTGCCGTCGGGGGGGCAGGGAGGAATGAAAAACTGTTTTTT
cdr3_aa: CAVGGAGRNEKLFF

clone_size: few
j_call: TRBJ2-3
d_call: TRBD1
v_call: TRBV7-3
cdr3_nt: TGTGCCAGCAGCTTCTGGTTTCACAGGGGGAATAGCACAGATACGCAGTATTTT
cdr3_aa: CASSFWFHRGNSTDTQYF

clone_size: -
j_call: TRBJ1-1
d_call: TRBD1
v_call: TRBV6-5
cdr3_nt: TGTGCCAGCAGGCCCGGGACAGGGGTGAACACTGAAGCTTTCTTT
cdr3_aa: CASRPGTGVNTEAFF